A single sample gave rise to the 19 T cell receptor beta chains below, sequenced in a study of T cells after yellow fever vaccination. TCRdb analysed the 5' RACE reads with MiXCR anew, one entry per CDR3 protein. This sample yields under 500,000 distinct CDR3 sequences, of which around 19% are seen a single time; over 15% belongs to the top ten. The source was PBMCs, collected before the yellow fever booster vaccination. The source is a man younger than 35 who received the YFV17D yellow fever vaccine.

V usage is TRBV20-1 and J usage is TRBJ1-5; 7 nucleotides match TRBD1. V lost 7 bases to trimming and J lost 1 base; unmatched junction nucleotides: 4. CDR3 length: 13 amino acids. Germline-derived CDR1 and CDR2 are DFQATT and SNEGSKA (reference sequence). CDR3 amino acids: CSVQGESNQPQHF. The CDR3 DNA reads TGCAGTGTTCAGGGGGAAAGCAATCAGCCCCAGCATTTT.

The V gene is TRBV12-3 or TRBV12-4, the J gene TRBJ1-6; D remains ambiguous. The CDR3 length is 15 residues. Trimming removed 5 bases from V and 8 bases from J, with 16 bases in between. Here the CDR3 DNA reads TGTGCCAGCAGTCGCCGGACCGGAGAGGATTCACCCCTCCACTTT. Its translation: CASSRRTGEDSPLHF.

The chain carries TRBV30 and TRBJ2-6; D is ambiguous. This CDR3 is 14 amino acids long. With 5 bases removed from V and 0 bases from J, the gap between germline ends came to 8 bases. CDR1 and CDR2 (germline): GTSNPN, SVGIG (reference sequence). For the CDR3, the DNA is TGTGCCTGGCTCGGTAACTCTGGGGCCAACGTCCTGACTTTC. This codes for CAWLGNSGANVLTF.

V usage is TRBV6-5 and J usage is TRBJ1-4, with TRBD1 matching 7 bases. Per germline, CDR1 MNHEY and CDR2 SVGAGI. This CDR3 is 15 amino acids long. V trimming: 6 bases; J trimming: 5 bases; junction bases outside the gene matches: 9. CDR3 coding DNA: TGTGCCAGCAGACGTTTACAGGGGCTAAATGAAAAACTGTTTTTT. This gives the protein CASRRLQGLNEKLFF.

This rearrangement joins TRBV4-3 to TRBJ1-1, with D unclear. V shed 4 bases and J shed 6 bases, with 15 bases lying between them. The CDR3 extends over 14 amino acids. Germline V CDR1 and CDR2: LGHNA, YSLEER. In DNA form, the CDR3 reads TGCGCCAGCAGCCGCGGATGGAGTGACTCTGAAGCTTTCTTT. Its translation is CASSRGWSDSEAFF.

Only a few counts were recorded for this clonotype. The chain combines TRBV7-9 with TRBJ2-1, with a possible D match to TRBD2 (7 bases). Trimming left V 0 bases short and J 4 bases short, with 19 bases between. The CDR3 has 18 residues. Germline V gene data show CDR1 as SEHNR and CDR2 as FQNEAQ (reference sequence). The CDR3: CASSLAQQGGLLYNEQFF. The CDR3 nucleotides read TGTGCCAGCAGCTTAGCGCAACAGGGAGGGTTGCTTTACAATGAGCAGTTCTTC.

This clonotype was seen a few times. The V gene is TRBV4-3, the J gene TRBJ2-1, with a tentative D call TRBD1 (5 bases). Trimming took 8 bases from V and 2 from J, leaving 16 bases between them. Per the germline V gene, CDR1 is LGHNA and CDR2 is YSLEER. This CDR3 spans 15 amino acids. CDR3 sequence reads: CASQTPQGTYNEQFF. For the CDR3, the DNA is TGCGCCAGCCAGACCCCGCAGGGTACCTACAATGAGCAGTTCTTC.

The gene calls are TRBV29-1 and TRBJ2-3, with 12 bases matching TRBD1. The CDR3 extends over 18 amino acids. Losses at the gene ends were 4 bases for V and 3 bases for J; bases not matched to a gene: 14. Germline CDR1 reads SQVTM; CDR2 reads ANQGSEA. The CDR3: CSVGSQPGQGAGTDTQYF. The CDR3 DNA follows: TGCAGCGTTGGCTCTCAACCGGGACAGGGGGCCGGGACAGATACGCAGTATTTT.

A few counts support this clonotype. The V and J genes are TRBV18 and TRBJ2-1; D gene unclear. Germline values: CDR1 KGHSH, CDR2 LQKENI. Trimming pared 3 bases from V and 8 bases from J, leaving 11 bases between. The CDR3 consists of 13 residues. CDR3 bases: TGTGCCAGCTCACCCAGTAGTATTCATGAGCAGTTCTTC. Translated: CASSPSSIHEQFF.

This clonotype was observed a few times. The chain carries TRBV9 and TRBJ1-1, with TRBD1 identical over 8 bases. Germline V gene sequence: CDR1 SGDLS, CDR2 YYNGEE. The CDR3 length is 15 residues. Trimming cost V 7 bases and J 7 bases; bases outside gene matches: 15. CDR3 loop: CASGMSEPQGGEAFF. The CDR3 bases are TGTGCCAGCGGCATGTCTGAACCACAGGGGGGTGAAGCTTTCTTT.

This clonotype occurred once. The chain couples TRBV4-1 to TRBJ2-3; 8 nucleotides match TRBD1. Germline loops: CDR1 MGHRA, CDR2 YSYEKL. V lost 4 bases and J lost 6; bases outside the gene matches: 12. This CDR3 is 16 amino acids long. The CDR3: CASSRPGQGRGDTQYF. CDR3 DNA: TGCGCCAGCAGCCGACCCGGACAGGGCCGAGGGGATACGCAGTATTTT.

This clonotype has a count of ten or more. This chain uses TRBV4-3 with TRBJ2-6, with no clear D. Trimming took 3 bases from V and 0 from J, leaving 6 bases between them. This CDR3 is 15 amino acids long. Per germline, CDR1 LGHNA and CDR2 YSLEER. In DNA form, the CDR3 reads TGCGCCAGCAGCCACAGGATCTCTGGGGCCAACGTCCTGACTTTC. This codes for CASSHRISGANVLTF.

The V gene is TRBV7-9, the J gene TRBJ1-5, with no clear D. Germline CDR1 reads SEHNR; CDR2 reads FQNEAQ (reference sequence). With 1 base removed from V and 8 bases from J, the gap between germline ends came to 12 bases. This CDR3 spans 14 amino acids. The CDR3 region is CASSLGSAMEPQHF. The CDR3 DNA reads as TGTGCCAGCAGCTTAGGGTCGGCTATGGAGCCCCAGCATTTT.

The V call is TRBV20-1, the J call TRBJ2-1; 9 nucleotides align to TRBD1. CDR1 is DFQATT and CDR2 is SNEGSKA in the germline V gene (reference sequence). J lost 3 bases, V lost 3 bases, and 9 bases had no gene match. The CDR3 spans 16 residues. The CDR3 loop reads CSARIFGTGLYNEQFF. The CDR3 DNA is TGCAGTGCTAGGATTTTCGGGACAGGGCTCTACAATGAGCAGTTCTTC.

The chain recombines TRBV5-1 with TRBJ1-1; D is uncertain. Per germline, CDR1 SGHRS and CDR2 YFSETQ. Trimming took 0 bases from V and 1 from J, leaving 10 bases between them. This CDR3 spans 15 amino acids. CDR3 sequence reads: CASSLVGTSNTEAFF. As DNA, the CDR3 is TGCGCCAGCAGCTTGGTCGGCACCTCGAACACTGAAGCTTTCTTT.

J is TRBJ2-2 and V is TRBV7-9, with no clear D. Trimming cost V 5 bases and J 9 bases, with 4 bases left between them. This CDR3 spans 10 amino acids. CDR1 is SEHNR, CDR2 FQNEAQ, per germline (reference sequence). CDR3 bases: TGTGCCAGCAGCGCCCGGGAGCTGTTTTTT. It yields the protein CASSARELFF.

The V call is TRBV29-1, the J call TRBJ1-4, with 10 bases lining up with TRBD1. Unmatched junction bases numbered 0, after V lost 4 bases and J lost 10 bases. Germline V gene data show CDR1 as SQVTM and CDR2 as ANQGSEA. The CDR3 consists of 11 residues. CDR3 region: CSVGTGGKLFF. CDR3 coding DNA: TGCAGCGTTGGGACAGGGGGAAAACTGTTTTTT.

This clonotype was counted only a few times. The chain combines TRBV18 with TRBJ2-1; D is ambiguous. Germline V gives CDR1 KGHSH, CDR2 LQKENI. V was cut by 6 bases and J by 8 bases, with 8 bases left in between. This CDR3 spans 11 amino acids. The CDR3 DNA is TGTGCCAGCTCCCAGAGCGATGAGCAGTTCTTC. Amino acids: CASSQSDEQFF.

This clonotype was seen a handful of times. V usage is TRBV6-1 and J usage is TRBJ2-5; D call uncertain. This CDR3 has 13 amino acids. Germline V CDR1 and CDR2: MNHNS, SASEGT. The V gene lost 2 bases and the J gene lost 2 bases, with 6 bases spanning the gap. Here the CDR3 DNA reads TGTGCCAGCAGTGAATGGGGACAAGAGACCCAGTACTTC. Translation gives CASSEWGQETQYF.